This is a list of T cell receptor beta chains from one sample in a study of blood T cell repertoires in COVID-19. Libraries were prepared by immunoSEQ multiplex PCR; TCRdb keeps only in-frame clonotypes and omits some of them. This sample has approximately 100,000 clones; approximately 90% occur once, and the top ten carry roughly 4.2%. The sequenced sample consisted of peripheral blood. These receptors were obtained from a human donor with COVID-19, enrolled during active disease. The donor label of this sample is uncertain. Each CDR3 is given with its conserved first and last residue. The D gene is left open where the match is weak. Expanded clones are given a class, and other clones once, few, many or no size at all.

len	v_gene	abundance	d_gene	j_gene	CDR3nt	CDR3aa
12	TRBV30	NA	NA	TRBJ1-2	TGTGCCTGGAACACAGGGTCGCTAGGCTACACCTTC	CAWNTGSLGYTF
12	TRBV29-1	NA	TRBD2	TRBJ2-5	TGCAGCGTTCTAGCGGGAGATGAGACCCAGTACTTC	CSVLAGDETQYF
15	TRBV15	NA	NA	TRBJ2-1	TGTGCCACCAGCAGAGATTTGGCCGAAGACAATGAGCAGTTCTTC	CATSRDLAEDNEQFF
16	TRBV4-2	NA	NA	TRBJ1-4	TGTGCCAGCAGCCGCCTCTCCGCGGGCGCAGGTGAAAAACTGTTTTTT	CASSRLSAGAGEKLFF
15	TRBV3-1/TRBV3-2	few	NA	TRBJ1-3	TGTGCCAGCAGCCAAGAAGGGAGCTCTGGAAACACCATATATTTT	CASSQEGSSGNTIYF
15	TRBV6-6	NA	TRBD2	TRBJ2-1	TGTGCCAGCGAGTACGGGACTAGGGGCGACAATGAGCAGTTCTTC	CASEYGTRGDNEQFF
13	TRBV2	NA	NA	TRBJ1-2	TGTGCCAGCAGCCAGGCACTAGGGTATGGCTACACCTTC	CASSQALGYGYTF
16	TRBV7-9	NA	NA	TRBJ1-5	TGTGCCAGCAGCTTAGGTTACACCGACCCGGGTATGCCCCAGCATTTT	CASSLGYTDPGMPQHF
13	TRBV10-2	NA	NA	TRBJ1-1	TGCGCCAGCAGGGACACCAGCCACACTGAAGCTTTCTTT	CASRDTSHTEAFF
15	TRBV6-2/TRBV6-3	NA	NA	TRBJ2-7	TGTGCCAGCAGTTACTCGAGTTGGGGGGCCTACGAGCAGTACTTC	CASSYSSWGAYEQYF
14	TRBV19	NA	NA	TRBJ2-7	TGTGCCAGTAGTATAGTGGCAGGGTCCAACGAGCAGTACTTC	CASSIVAGSNEQYF
16	TRBV9	NA	NA	TRBJ1-3	TGTGCCAGCAGTCCCTCTCCCACGAGCTCTGGAAACACCATATATTTT	CASSPSPTSSGNTIYF
15	TRBV4-2	NA	NA	TRBJ2-6	TGTGCCAGCAGCCAAGATTCCGGGGGGGCCAACGTCCTGACTTTC	CASSQDSGGANVLTF
15	TRBV4-1	NA	TRBD1	TRBJ1-2	TGCGCCAGCAGCCAAGAGACAGGGAGAAACTATGGCTACACCTTC	CASSQETGRNYGYTF
14	TRBV12-5	NA	NA	TRBJ2-7	TGTGCTAGTGGTTCGCCAGGGGGGCTACGAAAGCAGTACTTC	CASGSPGGLRKQYF
13	TRBV3-1/TRBV3-2	NA	NA	TRBJ2-7	TGTGCCAGCAGCCAAGATAGCAGTCGCGAGCAGTACTTC	CASSQDSSREQYF
14	TRBV2	NA	TRBD1	TRBJ2-1	TGTGCCAGCAGTGGACAGGGGCCCTACAATGAGCAGTTCTTC	CASSGQGPYNEQFF
18	TRBV28	NA	TRBD1	TRBJ1-3	TGTGCCAGCAGTTTATTTAGACCGACAGGGGACGTGGGAAACACCATATATTTT	CASSLFRPTGDVGNTIYF
16	TRBV25-1	few	TRBD2	TRBJ2-1	TGTGCCAGCAGTGAAGCTAGCGGGGCTCTGTACAATGAGCAGTTCTTC	CASSEASGALYNEQFF
15	TRBV5-1	once	NA	TRBJ2-5	TGCGCCAGCAGTGAGGAGGGAACGGGGTACGAGACCCAGTACTTC	CASSEEGTGYETQYF
14	TRBV7-9	NA	TRBD1	TRBJ1-3	TGTGCCAGCAGCCGACAGGGGGCTGGAAACACCATATATTTT	CASSRQGAGNTIYF
16	TRBV5-5	NA	TRBD1	TRBJ2-3	TGTGCCAGCAGCTTGTTTGGGACAGGGAGCACAGATACGCAGTATTTT	CASSLFGTGSTDTQYF
16	TRBV7-7	few	TRBD2	TRBJ2-5	TGTGCCAGCAGCTTAGATCTAGGGACTAGTCCAGAGACCCAGTACTTC	CASSLDLGTSPETQYF
17	TRBV5-1	NA	NA	TRBJ2-2	TGCGCCAGCAGCTCCCCCCCAGGGCGAGCCAACACCGGGGAGCTGTTTTTT	CASSSPPGRANTGELFF
14	TRBV3-1/TRBV3-2	once	NA	TRBJ2-4	TGTGCCAGCAGCCAAGATTGGGGCAGGGGAGAAAAGTACTTC	CASSQDWGRGEKYF
14	TRBV5-1	few	TRBD1	TRBJ2-7	TGCGCCAGCAGCCTTAGACAGGGGCCCTACGAGCAGTACTTC	CASSLRQGPYEQYF
17	TRBV9	NA	NA	TRBJ2-1	TGTGCCAGCAGCGGAGCCGGCCGGGGTGAACCTCACAATGAGCAGTTCTTC	CASSGAGRGEPHNEQFF
16	TRBV5-1	NA	NA	TRBJ2-2	TGCGCCAGCAGCTTGAGACAGTTCTCGAACACCGGGGAGCTGTTTTTT	CASSLRQFSNTGELFF
12	TRBV9	medium-sized	NA	TRBJ2-7	TGTGCCAGCAGAGGGACGGGGGACGAGCAGTACTTC	CASRGTGDEQYF
14	TRBV9	NA	TRBD1	TRBJ1-6	TGTGCCAGCAGCCAAAGACAGGGTCCGTCACCCCTCCACTTT	CASSQRQGPSPLHF
14	TRBV29-1	medium-sized	TRBD1	TRBJ2-5	TGCAGCGTAGACAGGGGCTTCTACCAAGAGACCCAGTACTTC	CSVDRGFYQETQYF
16	TRBV5-1	once	NA	TRBJ2-7	TGCGCCAGCAGCTTGGCGGGGGTAGCGGAGCCCTACGAGCAGTACTTC	CASSLAGVAEPYEQYF
15	TRBV7-6	NA	TRBD1	TRBJ2-7	TGTGCCAGCAGCTTAGGATCACAGGGGTCTTACGAGCAGTACTTC	CASSLGSQGSYEQYF
15	TRBV5-4	NA	TRBD2	TRBJ2-2	TGTGCCAGCAGGCCCGGGACTAGCGCTGCCGGGGAGCTGTTTTTT	CASRPGTSAAGELFF
16	TRBV19	NA	TRBD1	TRBJ2-3	TGTGCCAGTAGCTCAACGACAGGGTGGGACACAGATACGCAGTATTTT	CASSSTTGWDTDTQYF
15	TRBV3-1/TRBV3-2	NA	NA	TRBJ2-1	TGTGCCAGCAGCCCCTTAGCAGGGTTCTACAATGAGCAGTTCTTC	CASSPLAGFYNEQFF
18	TRBV28	NA	TRBD2	TRBJ2-2	TGTGCCAGCAGTTTATTCGGGACTAGCGGGAGGCGAACCGGGGAGCTGTTTTTT	CASSLFGTSGRRTGELFF
15	TRBV5-1	NA	TRBD1	TRBJ2-5	TGCGCCAGCAGCTTCGGGACAGGGCGGTTTGGGACCCAGTACTTC	CASSFGTGRFGTQYF
14	TRBV6-5	NA	TRBD1	TRBJ1-5	TGTGCCAGCACCAAGGACAGGTCTGGGCAGCCCCAGCATTTT	CASTKDRSGQPQHF
15	TRBV7-3	NA	TRBD2	TRBJ2-2	TGTGCCAGCAGCTCCGGGGGGTGGAACACCGGGGAGCTGTTTTTT	CASSSGGWNTGELFF
18	TRBV18	NA	NA	TRBJ2-7	TGTGCCAGCTCACCACCGGGAACAGACTATTTGAACTCCTACGAGCAGTACTTC	CASSPPGTDYLNSYEQYF
13	TRBV28	NA	TRBD2	TRBJ2-4	TGTGCCAGCAGAGCGGGAGCGGGAAACATTCAGTACTTC	CASRAGAGNIQYF
13	TRBV3-1/TRBV3-2	NA	NA	TRBJ1-5	TGTGCCAGCAGCCAAAGAGGCGGCCAGCCCCAGCATTTT	CASSQRGGQPQHF
16	TRBV5-1	few	TRBD1	TRBJ1-5	TGCGCCAGCAGCCCAGGGACAGCTAATAGCAATCAGCCCCAGCATTTT	CASSPGTANSNQPQHF
14	TRBV6-5	NA	TRBD1	TRBJ1-2	TGTGCCAGCAGTTCACCAGGGGGCGCGAAGGGCTACACCTTC	CASSSPGGAKGYTF
16	TRBV19	NA	TRBD2	TRBJ2-7	TGTGCCAGTAGTATCACCGGGACTAGCGAGTCCTACGAGCAGTACTTC	CASSITGTSESYEQYF